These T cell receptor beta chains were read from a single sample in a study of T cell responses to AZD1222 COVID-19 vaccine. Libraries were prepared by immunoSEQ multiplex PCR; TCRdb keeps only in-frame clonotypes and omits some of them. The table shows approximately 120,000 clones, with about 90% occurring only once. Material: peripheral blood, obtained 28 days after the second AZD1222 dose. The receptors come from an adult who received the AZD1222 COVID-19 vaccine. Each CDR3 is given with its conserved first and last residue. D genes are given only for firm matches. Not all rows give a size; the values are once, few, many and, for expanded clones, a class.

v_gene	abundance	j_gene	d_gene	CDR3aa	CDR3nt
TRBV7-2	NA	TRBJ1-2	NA	CASSFQGGDGYTF	TGTGCCAGCAGCTTCCAGGGAGGTGATGGCTACACCTTC
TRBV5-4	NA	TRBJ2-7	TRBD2	CASRPSPGGEQYF	TGTGCCAGCAGACCCTCTCCGGGGGGGGAGCAGTACTTC
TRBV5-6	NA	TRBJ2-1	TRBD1	CASIRTGWALGNEQFF	TGTGCCAGCATCAGGACAGGGTGGGCGTTGGGCAATGAGCAGTTCTTC
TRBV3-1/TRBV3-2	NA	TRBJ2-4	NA	CASSQELAKNIQYF	TGTGCCAGCAGCCAAGAGCTAGCCAAAAACATTCAGTACTTC
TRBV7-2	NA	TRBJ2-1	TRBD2	CASSLVPLAGAGQFF	TGTGCCAGCAGCTTAGTCCCACTAGCGGGGGCGGGGCAGTTCTTC
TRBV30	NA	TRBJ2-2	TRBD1	CAWSLLFYRGLGNTGELFF	TGTGCCTGGAGCCTTTTATTTTACAGGGGGCTAGGGAACACCGGGGAGCTGTTTTTT
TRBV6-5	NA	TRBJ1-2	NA	CASSLEWGELSGYTF	TGTGCCAGCAGTCTTGAGTGGGGAGAGCTTAGTGGCTACACCTTC
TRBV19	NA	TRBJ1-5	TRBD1	CASSWRGPLQPQHF	TGTGCCAGTAGTTGGAGGGGGCCGCTTCAGCCCCAGCATTTT
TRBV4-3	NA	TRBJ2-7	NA	CASSLVTGSYEQYF	TGCGCCAGCAGCCTCGTAACAGGGTCCTACGAGCAGTACTTC
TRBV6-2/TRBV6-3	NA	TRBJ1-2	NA	CASSPNGQPSGYTF	TGTGCCAGCAGCCCAAATGGGCAGCCCAGCGGCTACACCTTC
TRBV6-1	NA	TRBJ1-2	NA	CASNRGNYGYTF	TGTGCCAGCAACCGAGGGAACTATGGCTACACCTTC
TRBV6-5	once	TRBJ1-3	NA	CASSLKQGSGNTIYF	TGTGCCAGCAGTTTAAAACAGGGCTCTGGAAACACCATATATTTT
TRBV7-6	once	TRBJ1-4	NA	CASSLKTTVPNEKLFF	TGTGCCAGCAGCTTAAAAACGACAGTGCCTAATGAAAAACTGTTTTTT
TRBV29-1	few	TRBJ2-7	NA	CSVGGGAFYEQYF	TGCAGCGTCGGCGGAGGGGCCTTTTACGAGCAGTACTTC